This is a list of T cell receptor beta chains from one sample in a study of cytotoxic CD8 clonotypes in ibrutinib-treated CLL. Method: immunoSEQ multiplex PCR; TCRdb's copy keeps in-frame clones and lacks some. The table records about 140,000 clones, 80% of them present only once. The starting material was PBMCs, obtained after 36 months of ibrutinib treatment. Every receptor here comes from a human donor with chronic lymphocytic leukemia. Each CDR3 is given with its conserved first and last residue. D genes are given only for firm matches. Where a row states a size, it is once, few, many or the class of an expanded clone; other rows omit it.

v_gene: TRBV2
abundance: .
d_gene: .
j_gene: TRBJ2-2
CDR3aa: CASLVQGGPGELFF
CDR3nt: TGTGCCAGCTTGGTCCAGGGGGGGCCCGGGGAGCTGTTTTTT

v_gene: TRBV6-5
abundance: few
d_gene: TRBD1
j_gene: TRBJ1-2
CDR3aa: CASSYSRTGGGYGYTF
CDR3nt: TGTGCCAGCAGTTACTCCCGGACAGGGGGAGGTTATGGCTACACCTTC

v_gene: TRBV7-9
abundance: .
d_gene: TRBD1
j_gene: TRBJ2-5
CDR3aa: CASSLGARGHSETQYF
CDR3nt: TGTGCCAGCAGCTTAGGGGCCAGGGGGCATTCGGAGACCCAGTACTTC

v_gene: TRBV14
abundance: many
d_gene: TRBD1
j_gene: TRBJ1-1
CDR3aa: CASSQVTGGGTEAFF
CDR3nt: TGTGCCAGCAGCCAAGTCACAGGGGGCGGGACTGAAGCTTTCTTT

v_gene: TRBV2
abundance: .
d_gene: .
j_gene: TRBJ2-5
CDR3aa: CASSVIPRVETQYF
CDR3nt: TGTGCCAGCAGTGTTATCCCCCGAGTGGAGACCCAGTACTTC

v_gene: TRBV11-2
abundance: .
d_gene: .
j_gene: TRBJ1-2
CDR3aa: CASSLEGRGYGYTF
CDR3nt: TGTGCCAGCAGCTTAGAGGGTAGAGGGTATGGCTACACCTTC

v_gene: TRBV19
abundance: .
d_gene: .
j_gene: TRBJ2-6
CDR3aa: CASSDRFLSGANVLTF
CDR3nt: TGTGCCAGTAGTGACAGATTCCTCTCTGGGGCCAACGTCCTGACTTTC

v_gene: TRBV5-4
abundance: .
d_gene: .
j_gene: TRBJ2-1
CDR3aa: CASSLARTSTYNEQFF
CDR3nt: TGTGCCAGCAGCTTGGCTCGGACGAGCACCTACAATGAGCAGTTCTTC

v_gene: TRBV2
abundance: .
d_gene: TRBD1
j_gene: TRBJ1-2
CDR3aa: CASSRTGEGYTF
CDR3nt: TGTGCCAGCAGCCGGACAGGGGAAGGCTACACCTTC

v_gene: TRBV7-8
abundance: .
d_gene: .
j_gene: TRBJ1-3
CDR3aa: CASSFNIQYGGSGNTIYF
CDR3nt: TGTGCCAGCAGCTTTAATATCCAGTATGGAGGCTCTGGAAACACCATATATTTT

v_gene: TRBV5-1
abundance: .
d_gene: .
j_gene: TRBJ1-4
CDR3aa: CASSSTGTKSEKLFF
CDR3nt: TGCGCCAGCAGCAGCACCGGGACTAAGAGTGAAAAACTGTTTTTT

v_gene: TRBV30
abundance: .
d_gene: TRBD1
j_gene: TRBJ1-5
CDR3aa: CAWSAGTVINQPQHF
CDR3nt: TGTGCCTGGAGTGCCGGGACAGTTATCAATCAGCCCCAGCATTTT

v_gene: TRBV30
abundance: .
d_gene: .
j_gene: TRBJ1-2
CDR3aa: CAWSVQGTYGYTF
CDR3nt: TGTGCCTGGAGTGTCCAGGGGACCTATGGCTACACCTTC

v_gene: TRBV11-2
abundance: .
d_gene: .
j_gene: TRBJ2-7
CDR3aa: CASSTIGETRGQYF
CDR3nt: TGTGCCAGCAGCACAATCGGGGAAACGAGGGGGCAGTACTTC

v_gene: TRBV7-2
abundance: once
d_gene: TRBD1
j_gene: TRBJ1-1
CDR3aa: CASSLGGDRGRYTEAFF
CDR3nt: TGTGCCAGCAGCTTAGGAGGGGACAGGGGAAGGTACACTGAAGCTTTCTTT

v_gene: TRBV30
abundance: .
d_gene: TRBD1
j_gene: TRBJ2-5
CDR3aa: CAWRKTGTGEQYF
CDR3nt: TGTGCCTGGAGAAAGACAGGGACAGGAGAGCAGTACTTC

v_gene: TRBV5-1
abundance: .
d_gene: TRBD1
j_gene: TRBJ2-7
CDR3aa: CASSQTTGTSSYEQYF
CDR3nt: TGCGCCAGCAGCCAAACGACAGGGACAAGCTCCTACGAGCAGTACTTC

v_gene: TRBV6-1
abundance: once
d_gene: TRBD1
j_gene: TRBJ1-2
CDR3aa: CASKEDRVSYGYTF
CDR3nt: TGTGCCAGCAAGGAGGACAGGGTGTCCTATGGCTACACCTTC

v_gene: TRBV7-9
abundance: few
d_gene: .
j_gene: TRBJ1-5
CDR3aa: CASSSTGVNQPQHF
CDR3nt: TGTGCCAGCAGCTCCACGGGTGTCAATCAGCCCCAGCATTTT

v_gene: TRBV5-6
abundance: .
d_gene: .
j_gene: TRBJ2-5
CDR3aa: CASSLGRQGEETQYF
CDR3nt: TGTGCCAGCAGCTTGGGTCGGCAGGGAGAAGAGACCCAGTACTTC

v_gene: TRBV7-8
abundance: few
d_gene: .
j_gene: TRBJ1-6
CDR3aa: CASSLGRVNSPLHF
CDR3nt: TGTGCCAGCAGCTTAGGACGGGTTAATTCACCCCTCCACTTT

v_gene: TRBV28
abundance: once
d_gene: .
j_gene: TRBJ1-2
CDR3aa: CAAHLQNYGYTF
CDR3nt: TGTGCCGCACACTTACAGAACTATGGCTACACCTTC

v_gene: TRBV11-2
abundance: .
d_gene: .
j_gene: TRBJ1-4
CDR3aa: CASSNWDGASSFF
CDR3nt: TGTGCCAGCAGCAATTGGGACGGCGCGTCGTCGTTTTTT

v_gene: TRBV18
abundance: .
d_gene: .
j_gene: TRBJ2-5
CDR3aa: CASSPNIGKREGSETQYF
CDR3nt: TGTGCCAGCTCACCAAATATCGGGAAACGAGAGGGTTCAGAGACCCAGTACTTC

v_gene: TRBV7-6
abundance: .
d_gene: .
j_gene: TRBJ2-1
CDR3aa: CASSISGGGPPHNEQFF
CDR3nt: TGTGCCAGCAGCATATCAGGAGGGGGACCCCCCCACAATGAGCAGTTCTTC

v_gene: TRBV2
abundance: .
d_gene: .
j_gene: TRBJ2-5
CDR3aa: CASSEALETQYF
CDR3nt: TGTGCCAGCAGTGAAGCGTTGGAGACCCAGTACTTC

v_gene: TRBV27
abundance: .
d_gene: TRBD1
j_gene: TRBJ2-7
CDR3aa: CASSLPGQGNHEQYF
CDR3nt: TGTGCCAGCAGCCTTCCGGGACAGGGGAACCACGAGCAGTACTTC

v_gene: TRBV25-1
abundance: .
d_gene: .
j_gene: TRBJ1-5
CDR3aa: CASSEYRFGQPQHF
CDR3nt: TGTGCCAGCAGTGAATACCGGTTTGGTCAGCCCCAGCATTTT

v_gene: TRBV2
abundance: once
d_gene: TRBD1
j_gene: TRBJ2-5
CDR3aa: CASRNRGSVTQYF
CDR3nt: TGTGCCAGCAGGAACAGGGGCAGTGTGACCCAGTACTTC

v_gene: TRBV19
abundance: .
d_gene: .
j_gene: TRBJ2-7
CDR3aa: CASSPGTAAYEQYF
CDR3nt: TGTGCCAGTAGTCCCGGGACGGCTGCCTACGAGCAGTACTTC

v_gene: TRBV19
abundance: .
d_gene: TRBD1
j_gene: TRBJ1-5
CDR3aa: CASSRQWTGGSGNQPQHF
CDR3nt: TGTGCCAGTAGTCGACAATGGACAGGGGGCTCGGGCAATCAGCCCCAGCATTTT

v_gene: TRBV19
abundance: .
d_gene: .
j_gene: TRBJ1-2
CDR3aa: CASSIGSGEFGYTF
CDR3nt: TGTGCCAGTAGTATCGGCAGTGGGGAGTTTGGCTACACCTTC

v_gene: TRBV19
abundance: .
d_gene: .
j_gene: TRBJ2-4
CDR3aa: CASTLSPQGTKNIQYF
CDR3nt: TGTGCCAGTACCCTCTCACCCCAGGGTACCAAAAACATTCAGTACTTC

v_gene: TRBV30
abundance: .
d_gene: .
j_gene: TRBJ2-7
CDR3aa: CAWSSVGRRSYEQYF
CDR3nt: TGTGCCTGGAGTTCTGTGGGACGGCGCTCCTACGAGCAGTACTTC

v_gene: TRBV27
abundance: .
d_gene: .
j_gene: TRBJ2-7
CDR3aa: CASSGREGYEQYF
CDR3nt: TGTGCCAGCAGTGGTCGAGAGGGGTACGAGCAGTACTTC

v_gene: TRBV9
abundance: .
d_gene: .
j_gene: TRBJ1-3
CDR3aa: CASSAHDRSSGNTIYF
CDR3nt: TGTGCCAGCAGCGCCCACGACAGGTCCTCTGGAAACACCATATATTTT

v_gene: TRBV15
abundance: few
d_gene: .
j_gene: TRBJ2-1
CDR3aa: CATQQGRYNEQFF
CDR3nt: TGTGCCACCCAGCAGGGCAGATACAATGAGCAGTTCTTC

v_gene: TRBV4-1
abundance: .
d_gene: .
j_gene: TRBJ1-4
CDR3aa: CASSQDGWPTNEKLFF
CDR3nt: TGCGCCAGCAGCCAAGATGGGTGGCCAACTAATGAAAAACTGTTTTTT

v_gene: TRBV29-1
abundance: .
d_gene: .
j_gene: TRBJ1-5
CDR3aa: CSVEDPGQPQHF
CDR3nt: TGCAGCGTTGAGGACCCAGGACAGCCCCAGCATTTT

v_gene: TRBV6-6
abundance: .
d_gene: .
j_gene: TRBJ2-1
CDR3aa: CASSTGAHEQFF
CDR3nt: TGTGCCAGCAGTACGGGGGCCCATGAGCAGTTCTTC

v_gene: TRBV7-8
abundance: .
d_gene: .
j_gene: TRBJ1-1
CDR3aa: CASSLFGNTEAFF
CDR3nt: TGTGCCAGCAGCTTATTCGGTAACACTGAAGCTTTCTTT

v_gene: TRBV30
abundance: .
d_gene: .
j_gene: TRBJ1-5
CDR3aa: CAWSYIGDGIYSNQPQHF
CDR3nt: TGTGCCTGGAGTTATATCGGGGACGGTATCTATAGCAATCAGCCCCAGCATTTT

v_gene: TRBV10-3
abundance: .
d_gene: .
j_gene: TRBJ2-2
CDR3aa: CAISESLTNTGELFF
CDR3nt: TGTGCCATCAGTGAGTCGCTTACCAACACCGGGGAGCTGTTTTTT

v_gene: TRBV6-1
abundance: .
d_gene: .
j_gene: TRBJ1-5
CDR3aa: CASSRSNSNQPQHF
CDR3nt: TGTGCCAGCAGTCGAAGTAATAGCAATCAGCCCCAGCATTTT

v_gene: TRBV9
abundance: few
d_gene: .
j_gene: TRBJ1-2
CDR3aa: CASRGTESGYTF
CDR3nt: TGTGCCAGCAGAGGGACGGAGAGCGGCTACACCTTC

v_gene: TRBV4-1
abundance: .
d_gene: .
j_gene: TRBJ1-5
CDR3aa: CASSQSGHLSNQPQHF
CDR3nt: TGCGCCAGCAGCCAATCGGGACACCTTAGCAATCAGCCCCAGCATTTT

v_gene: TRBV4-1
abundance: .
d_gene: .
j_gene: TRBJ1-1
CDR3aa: CASSFLGVNTEAFF
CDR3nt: TGCGCCAGCAGCTTCCTCGGGGTGAACACTGAAGCTTTCTTT